The rows below give T cell receptor beta chains drawn from one sample of a study of blood T cell repertoires in COVID-19. Assay used: immunoSEQ multiplex PCR; TCRdb lists only in-frame clones, some missing. Of around 100,000 clones in the sample, roughly 88% were seen once. The material sequenced was peripheral blood. These receptor sequences come from an older woman who had recovered from COVID-19. Each CDR3 is given with its conserved first and last residue. A D gene is named only where the DNA matches it firmly. Size values are once, few and many counts, or a class for expanded clones, and some rows have none.

v_gene	d_gene	j_gene	abundance	CDR3aa	CDR3nt
TRBV29-1	-	TRBJ1-2	-	CSVESMSSGYTF	TGCAGCGTTGAGTCCATGTCTAGTGGCTACACCTTC
TRBV7-2	TRBD2	TRBJ2-1	-	CASSLDILAAYNDQQFF	TGTGCCAGCAGCTTAGACATACTAGCGGCATACAATGACCAGCAGTTCTTC
TRBV19	TRBD1	TRBJ2-3	-	CASSIDTGQGVLDTQYF	TGTGCCAGTAGTATAGACACCGGACAGGGGGTCTTAGATACGCAGTATTTT
TRBV7-3	TRBD2	TRBJ2-3	once	CASSSPGGGRQYF	TGTGCCAGCAGCTCCCCGGGAGGGGGTAGACAGTATTTT
TRBV4-2	TRBD1	TRBJ2-2	-	CASSHGTVNTGELFF	TGTGCCAGCAGCCACGGGACAGTCAACACCGGGGAGCTGTTTTTT
TRBV7-2	-	TRBJ2-6	-	CASTQGGSGANVLTF	TGTGCCAGCACCCAGGGGGGCTCTGGGGCCAACGTCCTGACTTTC
TRBV23-1	-	TRBJ1-2	-	CASSQWSELNNYGYTF	TGCGCCAGCAGTCAATGGTCCGAGCTTAACAACTATGGCTACACCTTC
TRBV16	-	TRBJ1-5	few	CASSQWPTRDQPQHF	TGTGCCAGCAGCCAATGGCCAACTCGGGATCAGCCCCAGCATTTT
TRBV19	TRBD1	TRBJ2-3	-	CASSAAGTGGRAQYF	TGTGCCAGTAGTGCCGCCGGGACAGGGGGCCGCGCGCAGTATTTT
TRBV6-5	-	TRBJ1-5	-	CASSRTRDLDQPQHF	TGTGCCAGCAGTAGAACCCGGGACTTGGATCAGCCCCAGCATTTT
TRBV7-3	TRBD2	TRBJ2-2	-	CASSLAGGNTGELFF	TGTGCCAGCAGCTTAGCGGGGGGAAACACCGGGGAGCTGTTTTTT
TRBV18	-	TRBJ2-7	-	CASSPPSVPTDEQYF	TGTGCCAGCTCACCACCATCGGTCCCCACTGACGAGCAGTACTTC
TRBV9	-	TRBJ1-2	few	CASSTRGHFTGNYGYTF	TGTGCCAGCAGCACCCGAGGCCACTTCACAGGAAACTATGGCTACACCTTC
TRBV9	-	TRBJ2-3	-	CASSGQGGGTDTQYF	TGTGCCAGCAGCGGACAGGGAGGAGGGACAGATACGCAGTATTTT
TRBV4-3	-	TRBJ2-7	-	CASSQDWRQRAYEQYF	TGCGCCAGCAGCCAAGATTGGAGACAGCGGGCCTACGAGCAGTACTTC
TRBV7-7	TRBD2	TRBJ2-5	-	CASSRQAGGWETQYF	TGTGCTAGCAGCCGTCAAGCGGGGGGGTGGGAGACCCAGTACTTC
TRBV6-6	-	TRBJ2-4	-	CASRRSRNEGIQYF	TGTGCCAGCCGTCGGTCCAGAAACGAGGGCATTCAGTACTTC
TRBV12-5	-	TRBJ1-1	-	CASGFSDTEAFF	TGTGCTAGTGGCTTTTCGGACACTGAAGCTTTCTTT
TRBV7-2	-	TRBJ1-3	-	CASSFSGGRNTIYF	TGTGCCAGCAGCTTCAGTGGTGGGCGAAACACCATATATTTT
TRBV6-1	TRBD2	TRBJ2-3	-	CASSETSGGSTDTQYF	TGTGCCAGCAGTGAGACTAGCGGGGGTAGCACAGATACGCAGTATTTT
TRBV6-4	TRBD1	TRBJ1-6	-	CASRNRQGSDSPLHF	TGTGCCAGCAGGAACCGACAGGGCAGTGATTCACCCCTCCACTTT
TRBV3-1/TRBV3-2	-	TRBJ1-6	-	CASSPHDSPGNSPLHF	TGTGCCAGCAGCCCCCACGACTCCCCTGGCAATTCACCCCTCCACTTT
TRBV28	TRBD1	TRBJ1-4	-	CASSLTGSEKLFF	TGTGCCAGCAGTTTGACAGGGAGTGAAAAACTGTTTTTT
TRBV3-1/TRBV3-2	-	TRBJ2-3	-	CASSQLNGSPTDTQYF	TGTGCCAGCAGCCAATTAAACGGGAGCCCCACAGATACGCAGTATTTT
TRBV15	-	TRBJ1-5	-	CATSRDGGNQPQHF	TGTGCCACCAGCAGGGACGGGGGAAATCAGCCCCAGCATTTT
TRBV7-3	TRBD2	TRBJ2-3	-	CASSPRGLAGSTDTQYF	TGTGCCAGCAGCCCTCGGGGGCTAGCGGGCTCCACAGATACGCAGTATTTT
TRBV12-3/TRBV12-4	TRBD1	TRBJ1-2	-	CASSGQGRGYTF	TGTGCCAGCAGCGGACAGGGTCGAGGCTACACCTTC
TRBV5-5	-	TRBJ2-7	-	CASSLGGQLYEQYF	TGTGCCAGCAGCTTGGGTGGACAGTTGTACGAGCAGTACTTC
TRBV15	-	TRBJ1-1	-	CATSRDPWASLNTEAFF	TGTGCCACCAGCAGAGATCCGTGGGCCAGCTTGAACACTGAAGCTTTCTTT
TRBV6-2/TRBV6-3	-	TRBJ2-7	once	CASSRVGYEQYF	TGTGCCAGCAGCCGCGTCGGGTACGAGCAGTACTTC
TRBV18	TRBD2	TRBJ2-2	-	CASSPFPGLAGNTGELFF	TGTGCCAGCTCACCATTCCCCGGACTAGCGGGAAACACCGGGGAGCTGTTTTTT
TRBV6-5	TRBD1	TRBJ1-4	-	CASRATGGNEKLFF	TGTGCCAGCAGAGCAACAGGGGGTAATGAAAAACTGTTTTTT
TRBV6-1	TRBD1	TRBJ2-7	few	CASSDGTAYEQYF	TGTGCCAGCAGTGACGGGACAGCCTACGAGCAGTACTTC
TRBV6-1	-	TRBJ1-5	-	CASSEVGPGVGQPQHF	TGTGCCAGCAGTGAAGTGGGGCCGGGAGTCGGTCAGCCCCAGCATTTT
TRBV10-2	TRBD2	TRBJ2-3	-	CASKEGSGREYF	TGCGCCTCCAAGGAAGGTAGCGGGAGGGAGTATTTT
TRBV4-2	-	TRBJ2-3	-	CASSSRLTDTQYF	TGTGCCAGCAGCTCCCGCCTAACAGATACGCAGTATTTT
TRBV28	TRBD1	TRBJ1-5	once	CASSLEQGRQPQHF	TGTGCCAGCAGTTTAGAACAGGGGAGACAGCCCCAGCATTTT
TRBV7-9	TRBD1	TRBJ1-1	-	CASSPRTGDTEAFF	TGTGCCAGCAGCCCCCGGACAGGGGACACTGAAGCTTTCTTT
TRBV28	TRBD2	TRBJ2-5	-	CASTPLAGVEETQYF	TGTGCCAGCACCCCTCTAGCGGGAGTGGAAGAGACCCAGTACTTC
TRBV28	-	TRBJ1-2	-	CASSSGQSGTPRYGYTF	TGTGCCAGCAGCTCAGGCCAGTCGGGGACACCGAGATATGGCTACACCTTC
TRBV29-1	TRBD1	TRBJ1-1	-	CSVLGQGVLNTEAFF	TGCAGCGTGCTCGGACAGGGGGTTTTAAACACTGAAGCTTTCTTT